Listed below are T cell receptor beta chains from one sample, sequenced in a study of cytomegalovirus exposure and HLA in healthy donors. Sequenced by immunoSEQ multiplex PCR; TCRdb stores in-frame clones only, minus some. The top ten clones hold approximately 4.5% of a sample with around 110,000 clones, 79% of them seen once. The specimen sequenced was PBMCs. Every receptor here comes from a man aged 25-40 years in good health and CMV-seropositive. CDR3s include the opening cysteine and the closing phenylalanine or tryptophan. The D gene is left open where the match is weak. Size is omitted from some rows. Given values are once, few, many or a class for expanded clones.

>TRBJ1-5|TRBV4-2|few|-
TGTGCCAGCAGCCAGGACCAGGGGTCCGAATACAATCAGCCCCAGCATTTT
CASSQDQGSEYNQPQHF
>TRBJ2-5|TRBV4-1|-|TRBD2
TGCGCCAGCAGCCTCGGGACTAGCGGGAGAGAGACCCAGTACTTC
CASSLGTSGRETQYF
>TRBJ1-1|TRBV5-4|once|-
TGTGCCAGCAGCTTGGGTCTAGGGGGATGGAGGACTGAAGCTTTCTTT
CASSLGLGGWRTEAFF
>TRBJ1-1|TRBV28|few|-
TGTGCCAGCAGTTTACCGCAGGACACTGAAGCTTTCTTT
CASSLPQDTEAFF
>TRBJ2-7|TRBV11-1|-|-
TGTGCCAGCAGCCTGGGGCAGGCCGTTTCCTACGAGCAGTACTTC
CASSLGQAVSYEQYF
>TRBJ1-5|TRBV7-2|-|-
TGTGCCAGCAGCTTAGCCGGCGGGGGCCTAGGCCCCCAGCATTTT
CASSLAGGGLGPQHF
>TRBJ2-5|TRBV5-1|-|-
TGCGCCAGCAGCTTAGCTGACATGTGGGAGACCCAGTACTTC
CASSLADMWETQYF
>TRBJ2-1|TRBV9|-|-
TGTGCCAGCAGCGTCAGGGATTACAATGAGCAGTTCTTC
CASSVRDYNEQFF
>TRBJ2-5|TRBV9|-|TRBD2
TGTGCCAGCAGCCTGGGATTGACCCTAGCGGGCCAAGAGACCCAGTACTTC
CASSLGLTLAGQETQYF
>TRBJ1-2|TRBV6-6|-|TRBD1
TGTGCCAGCAGTTACGCGACAGGGGCCTTGTATGGCTACACCTTC
CASSYATGALYGYTF
>TRBJ1-5|TRBV10-3|once|TRBD1
TGTGCCATCCAAAGGGACAGAGGTGTCAATCAGCCCCAGCATTTT
CAIQRDRGVNQPQHF
>TRBJ1-3|TRBV30|-|-
TGTGCCTGGAGTTTGGATACCTCTCTTGGGGCGGCCATATATTTT
CAWSLDTSLGAAIYF
>TRBJ1-6|TRBV7-9|-|-
TGTTCCAGCAGCAACTCGGAGAATTCACCCCTCCACTTT
CSSSNSENSPLHF
>TRBJ2-3|TRBV21-1|once|-
TGTGCCAGCAGCAAAGGTGGCGGGGGGGCTCTCACAGATACGCAGTATTTT
CASSKGGGGALTDTQYF
>TRBJ1-1|TRBV29-1|-|-
TGCAGCGTTCTTGGCGGCAACACTGAAGCTTTCTTT
CSVLGGNTEAFF
>TRBJ1-4|TRBV4-3|-|-
TGCGCCAGCAGCCAACACGTAGCAACTAATGAAAAACTGTTTTTT
CASSQHVATNEKLFF
>TRBJ2-1|TRBV10-3|-|-
TGTGCCATCAGTGTGGGAGCGGTGGAGCAGTTCTTC
CAISVGAVEQFF
>TRBJ2-5|TRBV6-1|once|TRBD2
TGTGCCAGCAGTGAAGCTAGCGGGGGGCAAGAGACCCAGTACTTC
CASSEASGGQETQYF
>TRBJ1-6|TRBV4-2|-|TRBD1
TGTGCCAGCAGCCGGTCGGACAGGGTTGAATCACCCCTCCACTTT
CASSRSDRVESPLHF
>TRBJ2-3|TRBV7-2|-|-
TGTGCCAGCAGCTTAGATGGAGGGGCGGATACGCAGTATTTT
CASSLDGGADTQYF
>TRBJ2-5|TRBV14|-|-
TGTGCCAGCAGCCCCACCGTAGGGGGTCAAGAGACCCAGTACTTC
CASSPTVGGQETQYF
>TRBJ2-6|TRBV7-3|-|-
TGTGCCTGCGGGGCTGGGGCCAACGGCCTGACTTTC
CACGAGANGLTF
>TRBJ1-5|TRBV25-1|-|TRBD1
TGTGCCAGCAGTAACACACAGGGGTCCCAGCATTTT
CASSNTQGSQHF
>TRBJ2-1|TRBV9|-|TRBD2
TGTGCCAGCAGCGTAGGGTCTAGCGGGGTGTATGAGCAGTTCTTC
CASSVGSSGVYEQFF
>TRBJ1-2|TRBV19|-|TRBD1
TGTGCCAGTAGTATAGGCAGGGGGCGCGGTTACACCTTC
CASSIGRGRGYTF
>TRBJ1-5|TRBV19|-|-
TGTGCCAGTAGTATTTGGGGGGACTCCGGTCAGCCCCAGCATTTT
CASSIWGDSGQPQHF
>TRBJ2-2|TRBV19|-|-
TGTGCCAGTAGTATCCTAACCGGGGAGCTGTTTTTT
CASSILTGELFF